This T cell receptor (beta chain) emerged from a study of T-cell memory formation after mild COVID-19. Only a few counts were recorded for this clonotype. This CDR3 spans 16 amino acids. Deletions cut 2 bases from V and 4 bases from J, with 15 bases between. Germline CDR1 MDHEN, CDR2 SYDVKM. Using constant-segment primers, 5'RACE produced TCR alpha and TCR beta cDNA libraries carrying sample barcodes and UMIs. TCRdb fed the 5' RACE reads into MiXCR, producing one record per CDR3 protein. The repertoire holds hundreds of thousands of distinct CDR3 sequences, with roughly an eighth as singletons. V usage is TRBV28 and J usage is TRBJ1-5, with a weak D call TRBD1 (5 bases). This clonotype was sampled from a man aged 18 to 29 who had mild COVID-19 (a few samples of this study predate the infection). Cell type and time point are not known. Sequencing was carried out using PBMCs or a T cell subset sorted from them (not recorded which). The CDR3 loop reads CASSLGQGSANQPQHF. CDR3 in DNA: TGTGCCAGCAGTTTAGGGCAGGGATCTGCGAATCAGCCCCAGCATTTT.